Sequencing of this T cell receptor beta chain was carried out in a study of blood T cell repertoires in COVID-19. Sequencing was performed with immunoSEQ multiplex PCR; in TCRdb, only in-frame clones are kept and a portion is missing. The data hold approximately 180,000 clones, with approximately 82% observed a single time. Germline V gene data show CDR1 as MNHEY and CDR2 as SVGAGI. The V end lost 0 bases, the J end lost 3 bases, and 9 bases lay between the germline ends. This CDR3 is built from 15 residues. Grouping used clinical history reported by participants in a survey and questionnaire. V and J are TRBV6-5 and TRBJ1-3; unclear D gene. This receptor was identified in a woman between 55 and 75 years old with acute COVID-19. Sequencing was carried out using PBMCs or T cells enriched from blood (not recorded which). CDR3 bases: TGTGCCAGCAGTTACTCGAGCGAACTTGGAAACACCATATATTTT. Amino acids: CASSYSSELGNTIYF.